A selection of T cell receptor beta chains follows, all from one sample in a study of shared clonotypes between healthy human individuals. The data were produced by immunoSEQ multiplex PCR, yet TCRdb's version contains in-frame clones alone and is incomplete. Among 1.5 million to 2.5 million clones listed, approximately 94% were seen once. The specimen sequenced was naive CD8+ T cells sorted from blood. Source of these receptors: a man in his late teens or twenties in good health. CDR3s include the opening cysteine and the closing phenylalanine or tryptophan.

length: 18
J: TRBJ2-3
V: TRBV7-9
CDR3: CASSSIFLAGESTDTQYF

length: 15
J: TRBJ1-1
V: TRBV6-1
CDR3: CASSEARPPNTEAFF

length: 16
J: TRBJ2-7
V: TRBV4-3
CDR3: CASSQDGISGDYEQYF

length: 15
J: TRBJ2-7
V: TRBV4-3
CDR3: CASSQLTSGKYEQYF

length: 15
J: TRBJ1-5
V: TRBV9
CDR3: CASSVGGGDRQPQHF

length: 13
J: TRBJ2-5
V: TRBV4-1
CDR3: CASSIDREETQYF

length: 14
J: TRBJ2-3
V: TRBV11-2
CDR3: CASAPWGSTDTQYF

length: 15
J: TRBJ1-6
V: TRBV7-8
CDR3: CASSAQRDSNSPLHF

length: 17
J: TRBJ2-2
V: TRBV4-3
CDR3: CASSQVGREGHTGELFF

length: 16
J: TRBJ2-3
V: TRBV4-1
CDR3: CASSQVNSGAPDTQYF

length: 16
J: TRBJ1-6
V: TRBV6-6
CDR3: CASSPLGGSYNSPLHF

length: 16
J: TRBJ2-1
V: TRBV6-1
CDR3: CASSAGTGGAVNEQFF

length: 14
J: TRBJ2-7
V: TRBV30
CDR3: CAWSVDFASYEQYF

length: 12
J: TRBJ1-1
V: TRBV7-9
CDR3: CASSRGQVEAFF

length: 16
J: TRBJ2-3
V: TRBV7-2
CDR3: CASSLGALSSTDTQYF

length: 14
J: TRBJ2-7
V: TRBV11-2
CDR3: CASSLWGDTYEQYF

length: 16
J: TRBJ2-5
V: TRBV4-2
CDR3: CASSPREGGGEETQYF

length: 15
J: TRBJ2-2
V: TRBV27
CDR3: CASSFTGYNTGELFF

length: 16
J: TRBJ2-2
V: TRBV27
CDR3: CASRGPDHVHTGELFF

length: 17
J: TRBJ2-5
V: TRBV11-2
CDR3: CASSSMTSGASQETQYF

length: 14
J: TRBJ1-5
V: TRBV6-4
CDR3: CASSDPQSNQPQHF

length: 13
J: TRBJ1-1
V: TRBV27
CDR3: CASVGGWNTEAFF

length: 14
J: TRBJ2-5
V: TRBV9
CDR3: CASSVDGGQETQYF

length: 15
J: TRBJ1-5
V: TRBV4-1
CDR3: CASSQGGSLNQPQHF

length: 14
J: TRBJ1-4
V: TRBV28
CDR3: CASSLLGPNEKLFF

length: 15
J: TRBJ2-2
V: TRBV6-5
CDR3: CASSYQGANTGELFF

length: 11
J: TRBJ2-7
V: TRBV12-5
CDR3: CASASSYEQYF

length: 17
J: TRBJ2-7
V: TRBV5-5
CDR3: CASSLEPGQGAFYEQYF

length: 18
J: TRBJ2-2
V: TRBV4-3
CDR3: CASSQQLAGGEATGELFF

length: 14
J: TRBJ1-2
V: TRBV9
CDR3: CASSPGQSNYGYTF

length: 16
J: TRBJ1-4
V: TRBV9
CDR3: CASSDPGQGAVEKLFF

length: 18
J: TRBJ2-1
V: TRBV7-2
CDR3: CASSHLWGGGSSYNEQFF

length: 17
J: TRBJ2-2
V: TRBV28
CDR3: CASTSPSTGQGTGELFF

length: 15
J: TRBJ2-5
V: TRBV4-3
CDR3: CASSRDVTRGETQYF

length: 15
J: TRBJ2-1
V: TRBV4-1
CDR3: CASSQTGAGDNEQFF

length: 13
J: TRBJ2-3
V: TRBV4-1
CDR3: CASSQLVTDTQYF

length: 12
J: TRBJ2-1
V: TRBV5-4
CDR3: CASSLDSNEQFF